One and the same sample provided the 23 T cell receptor beta chains below, sequenced in a study of cytomegalovirus exposure and HLA in healthy donors. It was with 60 Vbeta and 13 Jbeta primers that the PCR ran. This table comes from immunoSEQ multiplex PCR, and its TCRdb copy is limited to in-frame clones, with some not included. The sample consists of about 120,000 clones, about three quarters of them appearing once. The sample was PBMCs. The receptors here all came from a female donor in good health and CMV-seronegative.

The chain recombines TRBV5-1 with TRBJ2-3; perhaps TRBD2 as D (5 bases). CDR1 and CDR2 from the germline V gene are SGHRS and YFSETQ. The CDR3 has 16 residues. With 0 bases removed from V and 1 base from J, the gap between germline ends came to 12 bases. CDR3: CASSLAVGSGTDTQYF. The CDR3 nucleotides read TGCGCCAGCAGCTTGGCCGTCGGTAGCGGCACAGATACGCAGTATTTT.

J is TRBJ2-6 and V is TRBV18; 10 bases line up with TRBD1. Germline CDR1 is KGHSH and CDR2 is LQKENI. V dropped 3 bases and J dropped 1; count of bases not matched to a gene: 9. The CDR3 is 19 amino acids. As DNA, the CDR3 is TGTGCCAGCTCACCTATTAGGGACAGGGGAGCGTCTGGGGCCAACGTCCTGACTTTC. Translation gives CASSPIRDRGASGANVLTF.

The chain is built from TRBV10-3 and TRBJ2-5; 7 bases map to TRBD1. Trimming cost V 6 bases and J 2 bases; bases outside gene matches: 9. The CDR3 extends over 15 amino acids. Germline V lookup: CDR1 ENHRY, CDR2 SYGVKD. CDR3 protein: CAIRDGQASQETQYF. The CDR3 nucleotides are TGTGCCATCAGGGACGGACAGGCTAGTCAAGAGACCCAGTACTTC.

The chain recombines TRBV19 with TRBJ1-1, with 7 bases lining up with TRBD1. The CDR3 is 15 amino acids. The germline CDR1 and CDR2 sequences are LNHDA and SQIVND (reference sequence). With 5 bases clipped from V and 0 bases from J, the junction kept 6 bases outside the gene matches. CDR3 residues: CASSPWDSMNTEAFF. The CDR3, as DNA: TGTGCCAGTAGTCCCTGGGACAGCATGAACACTGAAGCTTTCTTT. Combining the CDR3 with reference TRBV19 and TRBJ1-1 gives the whole variable domain DGGITQSPKYLFRKEGQNVTLSCEQNLNHDAMYWYRQDPGQGLRLIYYSQIVNDFQKGDIAEGYSVSREKKESFPLTVTSAQKNPTAFYLCASSPWDSMNTEAFFGQGTRLTVV.

By share, this clone ranks as medium-sized. The V call is TRBV6-1, the J call TRBJ2-2; 10 bases match TRBD2. The CDR3 runs 16 residues. Germline V CDR1 and CDR2: MNHNS, SASEGT. V lost 4 bases, J lost 6 bases, and 8 bases stayed unmatched. For the CDR3, the DNA is TGTGCCAGCAGTGGGACTAGCGGTTCGGGGGCCGGGGAGCTGTTTTTT. Its translation: CASSGTSGSGAGELFF.

The genes are TRBV19 and TRBJ2-3, with no clear D. In germline, CDR1 is LNHDA, CDR2 SQIVND (reference sequence). V was pared by 5 bases and J by 1 base, with 7 bases between. This CDR3 contains 13 residues. The CDR3 coding sequence is TGTGCCAGTAGTGAGGCCCGCACAGATACGCAGTATTTT. It specifies CASSEARTDTQYF. The full variable domain, in which reference TRBV19 and TRBJ2-3 provide the parts outside the CDR3, is DGGITQSPKYLFRKEGQNVTLSCEQNLNHDAMYWYRQDPGQGLRLIYYSQIVNDFQKGDIAEGYSVSREKKESFPLTVTSAQKNPTAFYLCASSEARTDTQYFGPGTRLTVL.

The chain is built from TRBV19 and TRBJ2-1; D possibly corresponds to TRBD2 (6 bases). Trimming left V 3 bases short and J 9 bases short, with 9 bases between. CDR3 length: 12 residues. Germline V lookup: CDR1 LNHDA, CDR2 SQIVND (reference sequence). This chain's CDR3 is CASSMGTGEQFF. CDR3 sequence (DNA): TGTGCCAGTAGTATGGGGACTGGTGAGCAGTTCTTC.

The chain links TRBV2 to TRBJ1-5; TRBD1 matches at 10 bases. V shed 6 bases, J shed 8 bases, and the junction held 13 bases outside the gene matches. The germline CDR1 and CDR2 sequences are SNHLY and FYNNEI. The length of the CDR3 is 16 residues. The CDR3 nucleotides read TGTGCCAGCAGCGCACTGGTTGGGACAGGGGAAGAGCCCCAGCATTTT. Residues: CASSALVGTGEEPQHF.

The J gene is TRBJ1-2, the V gene TRBV15; tentative D call: TRBD1 (5 bases). Trimming cost V 0 bases and J 8 bases, with 16 bases left between them. Germline CDR1 is LNHNV and CDR2 is YYDKDF (reference sequence). This CDR3 has 15 amino acids. CDR3 amino acids: CATSREQEGIGGYTF. For the CDR3, the DNA is TGTGCCACCAGCAGAGAACAGGAGGGGATTGGGGGCTACACCTTC.

This sequence joins TRBV14 and TRBJ1-1, with D perhaps TRBD1 (6 bases). There are 17 residues in the CDR3. The V gene lost 0 bases and the J gene lost 0 bases, with 14 bases spanning the gap. CDR1 SGHDN and CDR2 FVKESK come from the germline V gene. CDR3 DNA: TGTGCCAGCAGCCAAGAAACATTTGGACAGATGAACACTGAAGCTTTCTTT. Translation gives CASSQETFGQMNTEAFF.

The rearrangement uses TRBV9 and TRBJ2-2, with D possibly matching TRBD1 (6 bases). Trimming removed 0 bases at V and 2 bases at J, with 8 bases between. Germline V CDR1 and CDR2: SGDLS, YYNGEE. The CDR3 totals 15 residues. CDR3: CASSVGQANTGELFF. In DNA, the CDR3 is TGTGCCAGCAGCGTAGGACAGGCCAACACCGGGGAGCTGTTTTTT.

CDR3 sequence (DNA): TGTGCCAGTAGTATAGTCGGGACAGGGTCCACCTACGAGCAGTACTTC. This codes for CASSIVGTGSTYEQYF. The J gene is TRBJ2-7, the V gene TRBV19; 9 bases match TRBD1. The germline CDR1 and CDR2 sequences are LNHDA and SQIVND (reference sequence). The CDR3 totals 16 residues. V lost 1 base to trimming and J lost 2 bases; unmatched junction nucleotides: 6.

The J gene is TRBJ1-2, the V gene TRBV9; D is unresolved. Germline CDR1 reads SGDLS; CDR2 reads YYNGEE. This CDR3 comprises 15 residues. V was cut by 0 bases and J by 0 bases, with 9 bases left in between. Written as DNA, the CDR3 is TGTGCCAGCAGCGTAGCTTCTGGAGCTAACTATGGCTACACCTTC. This translates into CASSVASGANYGYTF.

This clone was detected only once. The chain has TRBV27 and TRBJ1-5; D remains ambiguous. The length of the CDR3 is 15 residues. Germline CDR1 and CDR2: MNHEY and SMNVEV (reference sequence). V was shortened by 5 bases and J by 6 bases, with 17 bases between the two germline ends. CDR3 sequence: CASSPEVEGSQPQHF. The CDR3 DNA reads TGTGCCAGCAGTCCCGAGGTAGAGGGAAGTCAGCCCCAGCATTTT.

The chain couples TRBV6-1 to TRBJ2-2; TRBD1 is a possible D gene (6 bases). This CDR3 contains 15 residues. V lost 6 bases and J 3 bases, leaving 14 bases between the germline ends. Germline values: CDR1 MNHNS, CDR2 SASEGT. The CDR3: CASRNNREYTGELFF. In DNA form, the CDR3 reads TGTGCCAGCAGAAATAACAGGGAGTACACCGGGGAGCTGTTTTTT.

A few counts support this clone. This chain joins TRBV7-9 and TRBJ1-4; weak D call: TRBD1 (6 bases). Trimming stripped 2 bases from V and 7 bases from J, with 11 bases between. In germline, CDR1 is SEHNR, CDR2 FQNEAQ (reference sequence). The CDR3 loop spans 14 amino acids. CDR3 loop: CASSLPGESEKLFF. The CDR3 DNA follows: TGTGCCAGCAGCTTACCAGGGGAGAGTGAAAAACTGTTTTTT. The complete variable domain, with remaining parts taken from reference TRBV7-9 and TRBJ1-4, reads DTGVSQNPRHKITKRGQNVTFRCDPISEHNRLYWYRQTLGQGPEFLTYFQNEAQLEKSRLLSDRFSAERPKGSFSTLEIQRTEQGDSAMYLCASSLPGESEKLFFGSGTQLSVL.

The rearrangement uses TRBV4-3 and TRBJ2-7, with 8 bases aligning to TRBD1. V lost 4 bases and J lost 0; bases outside the gene matches: 8. The CDR3 has 16 amino acids. Germline CDR1 is LGHNA and CDR2 is YSLEER. Here the CDR3 reads CASSRNTGGPSYEQYF. CDR3 bases: TGCGCCAGCAGCCGAAATACAGGGGGGCCCTCCTACGAGCAGTACTTC.

The chain recombines TRBV14 with TRBJ2-7; possibly TRBD1 for D (6 bases). This CDR3 contains 17 residues. The germline CDR1 and CDR2 sequences are SGHDN and FVKESK. V lost 6 bases to trimming and J lost 0 bases, with 21 bases between them. As DNA, the CDR3 is TGTGCCAGCAGTCCCTCGATCGACAGGCCTCCCTCCTACGAGCAGTACTTC. This sequence encodes CASSPSIDRPPSYEQYF.

This chain links TRBV5-1 with TRBJ2-5, with a possible D match to TRBD2 (6 bases). Looked up from germline, CDR1 is SGHRS and CDR2 is YFSETQ. This CDR3 has 14 residues. V was shortened by 1 base and J by 5 bases, with 12 bases between the two germline ends. The CDR3 DNA follows: TGCGCCAGCAGCTTGTCGGGGACTGCGGAGACCCAGTACTTC. It codes for CASSLSGTAETQYF.

The V call is TRBV4-3, the J call TRBJ2-3; 8 positions agree with TRBD1. Trimming at V came to 2 bases and at J to 5 bases, leaving 12 bases not matched to a gene. CDR1 is LGHNA and CDR2 is YSLEER in the germline V gene. The CDR3 extends over 17 amino acids. The DNA for the CDR3 is TGCGCCAGCAGCCAAAGGGACAGGACAAGTATGAGAGATACGCAGTATTTT. Amino acid sequence: CASSQRDRTSMRDTQYF.

V and J are TRBV19 and TRBJ1-5; D may be TRBD1 (5 bases). Germline lookup yields CDR1 LNHDA and CDR2 SQIVND (reference sequence). The CDR3 length is 12 residues. The V end was cut by 3 bases, the J end by 9 bases, with 9 bases between. CDR3 in DNA: TGTGCCAGTAGTATCGAAAGGGGGCCCCAGCATTTT. It translates to CASSIERGPQHF.

The rearrangement links TRBV2 to TRBJ2-3, with no clear D. CDR1 SNHLY and CDR2 FYNNEI come from the germline V gene. The CDR3 runs to 15 residues. With 0 bases removed from V and 2 bases from J, the gap between germline ends came to 9 bases. This chain's CDR3 is CASSEAGLLTDTQYF. DNA for the CDR3: TGTGCCAGCAGTGAAGCTGGCCTTCTCACAGATACGCAGTATTTT.

Comment on this clone: Mismatch with germline at one junction end may stem from a read error. The chain is built from TRBV7-9 and TRBJ1-2, with D possibly TRBD1 on 5 matching bases. CDR3 length equals 13 residues. In germline, CDR1 is SEHNR, CDR2 FQNEAQ (reference sequence). The CDR3 bases are TGTGCCAGCAGCTTAGAACTCCGACAGCCCCCATCCTTC. This gives the protein CASSLELRQPPSF.